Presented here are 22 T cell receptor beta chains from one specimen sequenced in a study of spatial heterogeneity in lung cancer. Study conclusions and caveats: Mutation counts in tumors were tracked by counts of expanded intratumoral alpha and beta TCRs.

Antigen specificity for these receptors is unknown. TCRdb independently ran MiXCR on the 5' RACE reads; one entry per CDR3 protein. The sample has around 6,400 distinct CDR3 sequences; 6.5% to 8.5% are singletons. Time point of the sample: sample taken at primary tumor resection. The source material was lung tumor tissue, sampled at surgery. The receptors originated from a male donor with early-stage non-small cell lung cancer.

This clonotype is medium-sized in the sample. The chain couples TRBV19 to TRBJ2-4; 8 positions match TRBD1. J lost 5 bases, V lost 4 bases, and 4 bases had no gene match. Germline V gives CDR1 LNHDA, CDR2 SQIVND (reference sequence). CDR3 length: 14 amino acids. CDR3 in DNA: TGTGCCAGTAGTACAGGGACAGGTCAAAACATTCAGTACTTC. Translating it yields CASSTGTGQNIQYF.

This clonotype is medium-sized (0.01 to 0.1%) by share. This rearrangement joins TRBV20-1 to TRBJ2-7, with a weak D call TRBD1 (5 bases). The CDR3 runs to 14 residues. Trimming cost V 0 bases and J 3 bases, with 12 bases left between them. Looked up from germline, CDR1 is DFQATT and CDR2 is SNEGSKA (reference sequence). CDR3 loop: CSARDTGRVYEQYF. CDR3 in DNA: TGCAGTGCTAGAGATACTGGCAGGGTCTACGAGCAGTACTTC.

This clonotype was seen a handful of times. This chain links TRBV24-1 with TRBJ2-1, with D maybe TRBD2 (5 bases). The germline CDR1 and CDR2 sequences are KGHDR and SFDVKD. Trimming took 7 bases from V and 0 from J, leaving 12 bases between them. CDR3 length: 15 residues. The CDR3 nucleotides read TGTGCCACCAGGGGCCGGGGAGTCTCCTACAATGAGCAGTTCTTC. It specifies CATRGRGVSYNEQFF.

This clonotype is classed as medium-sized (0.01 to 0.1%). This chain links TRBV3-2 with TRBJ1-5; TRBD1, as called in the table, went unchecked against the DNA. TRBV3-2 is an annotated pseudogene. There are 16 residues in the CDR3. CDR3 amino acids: CASSRLGQLRNQPQHF. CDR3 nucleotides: TGTGCCAGCAGCCGCCTGGGACAGTTGCGCAATCAGCCCCAGCATTTT.

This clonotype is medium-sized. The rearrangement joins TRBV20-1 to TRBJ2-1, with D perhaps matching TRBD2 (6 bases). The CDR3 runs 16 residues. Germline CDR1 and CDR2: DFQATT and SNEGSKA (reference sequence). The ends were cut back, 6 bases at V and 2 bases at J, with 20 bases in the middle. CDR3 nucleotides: TGCAGTGCCATCCCGGGCCCCCAGCGGGCCTACAATGAGCAGTTCTTC. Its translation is CSAIPGPQRAYNEQFF.

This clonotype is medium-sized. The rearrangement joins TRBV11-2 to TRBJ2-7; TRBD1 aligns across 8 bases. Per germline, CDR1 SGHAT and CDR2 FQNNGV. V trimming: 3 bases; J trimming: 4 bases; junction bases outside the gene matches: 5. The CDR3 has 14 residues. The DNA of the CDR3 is TGTGCCAGCAGCTTTGGACAGGGCGGGTACGAGCAGTACTTC. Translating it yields CASSFGQGGYEQYF.

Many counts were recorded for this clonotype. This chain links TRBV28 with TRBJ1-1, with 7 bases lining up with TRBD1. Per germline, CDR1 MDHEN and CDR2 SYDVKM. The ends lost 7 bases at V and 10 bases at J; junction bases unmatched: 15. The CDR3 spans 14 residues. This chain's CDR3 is CASNDWEGGNRAFF. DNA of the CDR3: TGTGCCAGCAACGATTGGGAAGGGGGCAATAGAGCTTTCTTT. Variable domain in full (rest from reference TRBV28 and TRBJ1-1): DVKVTQSSRYLVKRTGEKVFLECVQDMDHENMFWYRQDPGLGLRLIYFSYDVKMKEKGDIPEGYSVSREKKERFSLILESASTNQTSMYLCASNDWEGGNRAFFGQGTRLTVV.

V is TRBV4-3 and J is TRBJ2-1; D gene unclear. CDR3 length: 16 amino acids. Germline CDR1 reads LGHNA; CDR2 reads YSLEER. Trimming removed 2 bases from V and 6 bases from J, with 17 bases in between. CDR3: CASSQHRLVSGNEQFF. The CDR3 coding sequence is TGCGCCAGCAGCCAACATCGGCTAGTTAGTGGCAATGAGCAGTTCTTC.

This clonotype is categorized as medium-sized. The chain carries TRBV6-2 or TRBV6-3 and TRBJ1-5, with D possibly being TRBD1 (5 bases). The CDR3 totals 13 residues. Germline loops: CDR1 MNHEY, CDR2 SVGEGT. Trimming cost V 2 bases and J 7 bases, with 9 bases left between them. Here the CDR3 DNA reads TGTGCCAGCAGTTACGCAGAGGGGCAGCCCCAGCATTTT. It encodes CASSYAEGQPQHF.

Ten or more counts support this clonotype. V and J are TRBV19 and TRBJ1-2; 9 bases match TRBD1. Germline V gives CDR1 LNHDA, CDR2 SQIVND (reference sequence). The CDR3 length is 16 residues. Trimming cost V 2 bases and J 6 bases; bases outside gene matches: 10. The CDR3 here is CASSILQQGARNGYTF. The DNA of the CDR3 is TGTGCCAGTAGTATACTTCAACAGGGGGCGCGGAATGGCTACACCTTC.

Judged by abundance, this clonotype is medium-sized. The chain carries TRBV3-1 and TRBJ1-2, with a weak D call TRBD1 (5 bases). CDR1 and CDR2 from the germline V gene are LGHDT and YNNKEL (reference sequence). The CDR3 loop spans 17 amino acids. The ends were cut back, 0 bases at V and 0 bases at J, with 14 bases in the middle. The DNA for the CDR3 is TGTGCCAGCAGCCAAGATGGGAAGGGGACCCCTAACTATGGCTACACCTTC. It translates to CASSQDGKGTPNYGYTF.

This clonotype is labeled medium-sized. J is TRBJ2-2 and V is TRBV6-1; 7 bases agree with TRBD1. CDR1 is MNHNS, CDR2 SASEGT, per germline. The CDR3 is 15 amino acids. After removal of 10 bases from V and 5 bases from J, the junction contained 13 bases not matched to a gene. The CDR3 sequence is CATPRDRVGTGELFF. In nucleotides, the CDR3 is TGTGCCACCCCGAGAGACAGGGTCGGAACCGGGGAGCTGTTTTTT.

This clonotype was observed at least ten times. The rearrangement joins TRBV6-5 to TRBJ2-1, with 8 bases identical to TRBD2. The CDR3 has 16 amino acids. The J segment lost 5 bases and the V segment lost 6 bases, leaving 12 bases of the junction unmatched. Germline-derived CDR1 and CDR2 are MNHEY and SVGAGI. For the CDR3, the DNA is TGTGCCAGCAGCCGGGGTCGGCGGGGGGCAAACAATGAGCAGTTCTTC. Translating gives CASSRGRRGANNEQFF.

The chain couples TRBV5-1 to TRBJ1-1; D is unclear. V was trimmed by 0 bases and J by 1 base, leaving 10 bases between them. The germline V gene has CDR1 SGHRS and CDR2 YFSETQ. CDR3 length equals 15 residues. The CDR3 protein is CASSLEPRSNTEAFF. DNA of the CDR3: TGCGCCAGCAGCTTGGAGCCCAGATCGAACACTGAAGCTTTCTTT.

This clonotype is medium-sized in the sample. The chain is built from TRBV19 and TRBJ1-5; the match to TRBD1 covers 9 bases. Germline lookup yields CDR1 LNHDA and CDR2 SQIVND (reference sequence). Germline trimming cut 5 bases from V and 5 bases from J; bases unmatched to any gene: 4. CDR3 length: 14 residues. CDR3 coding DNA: TGTGCCAGTAGTGGGGGACAGGGAGATCAGCCCCAGCATTTT. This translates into CASSGGQGDQPQHF.

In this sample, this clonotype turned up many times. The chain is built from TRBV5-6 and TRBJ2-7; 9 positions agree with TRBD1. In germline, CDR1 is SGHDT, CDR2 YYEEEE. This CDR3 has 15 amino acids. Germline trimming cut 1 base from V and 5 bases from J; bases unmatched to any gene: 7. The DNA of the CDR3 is TGTGCCAGCAGCTTGAAAGGGACAGGGAGGGACGAGCAGTACTTC. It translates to CASSLKGTGRDEQYF.

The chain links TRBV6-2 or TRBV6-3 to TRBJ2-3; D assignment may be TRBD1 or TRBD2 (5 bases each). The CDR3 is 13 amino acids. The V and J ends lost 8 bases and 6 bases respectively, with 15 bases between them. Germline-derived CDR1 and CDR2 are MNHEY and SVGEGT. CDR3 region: CASEGPPGDTQYF. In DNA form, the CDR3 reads TGTGCCAGCGAGGGGCCCCCTGGGGATACGCAGTATTTT.

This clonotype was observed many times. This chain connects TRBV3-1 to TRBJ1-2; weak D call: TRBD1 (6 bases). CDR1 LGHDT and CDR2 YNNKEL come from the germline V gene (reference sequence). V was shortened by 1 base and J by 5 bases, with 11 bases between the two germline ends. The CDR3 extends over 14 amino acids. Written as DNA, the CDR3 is TGTGCCAGCAGCCAAGTAGGGGGAAGTTATGGCTACACCTTC. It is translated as CASSQVGGSYGYTF.

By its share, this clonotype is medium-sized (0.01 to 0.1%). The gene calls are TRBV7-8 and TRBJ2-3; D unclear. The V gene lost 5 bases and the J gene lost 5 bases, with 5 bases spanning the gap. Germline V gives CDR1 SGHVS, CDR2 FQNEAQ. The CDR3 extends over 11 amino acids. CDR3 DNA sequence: TGTGCCAGCAGCCTCAGAGATACGCAGTATTTT. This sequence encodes CASSLRDTQYF.

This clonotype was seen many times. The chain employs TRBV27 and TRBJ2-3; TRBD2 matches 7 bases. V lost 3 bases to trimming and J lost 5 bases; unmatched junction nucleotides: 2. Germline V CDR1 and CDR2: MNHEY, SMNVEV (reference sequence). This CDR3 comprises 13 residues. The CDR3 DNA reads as TGTGCCAGCAGTTTCTGGGAGGGAGATACGCAGTATTTT. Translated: CASSFWEGDTQYF.

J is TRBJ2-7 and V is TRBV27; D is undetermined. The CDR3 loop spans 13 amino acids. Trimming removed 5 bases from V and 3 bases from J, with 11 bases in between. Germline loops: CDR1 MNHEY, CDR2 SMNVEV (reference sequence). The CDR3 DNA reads TGTGCCAGCAGTAGGCAGGACGTCTACGAGCAGTACTTC. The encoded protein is CASSRQDVYEQYF.

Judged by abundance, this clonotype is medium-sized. As DNA, the CDR3 is TGTGCCTGGAGTGTAGGAAGGGGCTATGGCTACACCTTC. It yields the protein CAWSVGRGYGYTF. The V and J genes are TRBV30 and TRBJ1-2, with D possibly matching TRBD1 (5 bases). Germline V gives CDR1 GTSNPN, CDR2 SVGIG (reference sequence). V was pared by 0 bases and J by 4 bases, with 9 bases between. The CDR3 runs 13 residues.